Each of the 27 T cell receptor beta chains below was sequenced from the same sample in a study of blood T cell repertoires in COVID-19. Assay used: immunoSEQ multiplex PCR; TCRdb lists only in-frame clones, some missing. This table holds roughly 400,000 clones, approximately 90% found once. What was sequenced was PBMCs or T cells enriched from blood (not recorded which). All receptors derive from a woman under 30 who had been exposed to COVID-19.

The rearrangement uses TRBV28 and TRBJ1-5, with 9 bases matching TRBD1. CDR1 MDHEN and CDR2 SYDVKM come from the germline V gene. The junction had 7 bases not matched to a gene; V was cut back by 6 bases and J by 7 bases. The CDR3 consists of 14 residues. As DNA, the CDR3 is TGTGCCAGCAGCTGGACAGGGGCCTACCAGCCCCAGCATTTT. Translating gives CASSWTGAYQPQHF.

CDR3 in DNA: TGTGCCAGCAGCGCTCAGACAGGCAATCAGCCCCAGCATTTT. Encoded protein: CASSAQTGNQPQHF. The V and J genes are TRBV7-9 and TRBJ1-5, with a tentative D call TRBD1 (5 bases). The CDR3 totals 14 residues. The V end was cut by 5 bases, the J end by 2 bases, with 10 bases between. Germline loops: CDR1 SEHNR, CDR2 FQNEAQ (reference sequence). Full variable domain (rest looked up from reference TRBV7-9 and TRBJ1-5): DTGVSQNPRHKITKRGQNVTFRCDPISEHNRLYWYRQTLGQGPEFLTYFQNEAQLEKSRLLSDRFSAERPKGSFSTLEIQRTEQGDSAMYLCASSAQTGNQPQHFGDGTRLSIL.

This clone was picked up one time. The V gene is TRBV13, the J gene TRBJ1-1; D uncertain. The length of the CDR3 is 12 residues. The germline V gene has CDR1 PRHDT and CDR2 FYEKMQ (reference sequence). Trimming pared 0 bases from V and 5 bases from J, leaving 4 bases between. CDR3 nucleotide sequence: TGTGCCAGCAGCTTAGGGAGTACTGAAGCTTTCTTT. Protein sequence: CASSLGSTEAFF.

The chain carries TRBV27 and TRBJ2-1; D gene ambiguous. The CDR3 spans 15 residues. CDR1 and CDR2 from the germline V gene are MNHEY and SMNVEV (reference sequence). V lost 5 bases and J lost 2, with 13 bases in between. The CDR3 bases are TGTGCCAGCAGTGTTCGCTTGGGCGCCTACAATGAGCAGTTCTTC. Amino acid sequence: CASSVRLGAYNEQFF.

The chain recombines TRBV6-4 with TRBJ1-1; a weak D match, TRBD1 (5 bases). This CDR3 spans 15 amino acids. Per the germline V gene, CDR1 is MRHNA and CDR2 is SNTAGT. Deletions cut 0 bases from V and 6 bases from J, with 14 bases between. This CDR3 reads CASSDSIGGVSEAFF. The CDR3 bases are TGTGCCAGCAGTGACTCGATCGGGGGTGTGTCTGAAGCTTTCTTT.

The DNA of the CDR3 is TGTGCCAGCAGTGAAGGGGCTCAGGAGGCAGATACGCAGTATTTT. It codes for CASSEGAQEADTQYF. The V call is TRBV2, the J call TRBJ2-3, with D maybe TRBD2 (5 bases). There are 15 residues in the CDR3. The germline V and J ends were trimmed by 1 base and 4 bases, with 12 bases remaining between them. Germline lookup yields CDR1 SNHLY and CDR2 FYNNEI.

This clone appeared a single time. This sequence joins TRBV9 and TRBJ2-7; TRBD2 matches 14 bases. This CDR3 spans 18 amino acids. From germline, CDR1 is SGDLS and CDR2 YYNGEE. The trim removed 4 bases at V and 7 bases at J, leaving 16 bases unmatched. CDR3 DNA: TGTGCCAGCAGCTCCTACGCCGGGACTAGCGGGGGAGTACGGGAGCAGTACTTC. Encoded protein: CASSSYAGTSGGVREQYF. Full variable domain (remainder filled in from reference TRBV9 and TRBJ2-7): DSGVTQTPKHLITATGQRVTLRCSPRSGDLSVYWYQQSLDQGLQFLIQYYNGEERAKGNILERFSAQQFPDLHSELNLSSLELGDSALYFCASSSYAGTSGGVREQYFGPGTRLTVT.

V gene TRBV27 combines with J gene TRBJ2-3; 10 nucleotides line up with TRBD2. CDR1 is MNHEY and CDR2 is SMNVEV in the germline V gene (reference sequence). V shed 2 bases and J 6 bases; nucleotides not matched to a gene: 11. The CDR3 runs 17 residues. CDR3 loop: CASSLGGLAGGLDTQYF. The CDR3 nucleotides read TGTGCCAGCAGTTTAGGTGGCTTAGCGGGGGGTCTGGATACGCAGTATTTT.

The J gene is TRBJ1-3, the V gene TRBV6-1, with D perhaps TRBD1 (5 bases). From germline, CDR1 is MNHNS and CDR2 SASEGT. The CDR3 is made up of 18 amino acids. Trimming pared 0 bases from V and 0 bases from J, leaving 15 bases between. CDR3 region: CASSEALGVGVSGNTIYF. As DNA, the CDR3 is TGTGCCAGCAGTGAAGCGCTTGGAGTAGGGGTCTCTGGAAACACCATATATTTT.

The V gene is TRBV28, the J gene TRBJ2-7, with 8 bases fitting TRBD1. The CDR3 length is 15 residues. Germline V lookup: CDR1 MDHEN, CDR2 SYDVKM. The trim removed 5 bases at V and 2 bases at J, leaving 8 bases unmatched. As DNA, the CDR3 is TGTGCCAGCAGTACTTGGACAGGGCTGGCCTACGAGCAGTACTTC. Amino acids: CASSTWTGLAYEQYF.

This chain uses TRBV14 with TRBJ2-2; D is perhaps TRBD2 (6 bases). Germline V gene data show CDR1 as SGHDN and CDR2 as FVKESK. The CDR3 has 17 amino acids. V shed 1 base and J shed 2 bases, with 14 bases lying between them. The CDR3: CASSQVYGGPNTGELFF. The DNA of the CDR3 is TGTGCCAGCAGCCAAGTCTACGGGGGACCCAACACCGGGGAGCTGTTTTTT.

The chain carries TRBV3-1 (or the pseudogene TRBV3-2) and TRBJ1-1, with a possible D match to TRBD1 (5 bases). The germline CDR1 and CDR2 sequences are LGHDT and YNNKEL (reference sequence). This CDR3 contains 13 residues. V was trimmed by 3 bases and J by 3 bases, leaving 8 bases between them. CDR3 sequence reads: CASSQIRDTEAFF. CDR3 bases: TGTGCCAGCAGCCAGATCAGGGACACTGAAGCTTTCTTT.

V and J are TRBV7-9 and TRBJ2-2; TRBD1 matches 9 bases. CDR3 length equals 18 residues. Germline CDR1 is SEHNR and CDR2 is FQNEAQ (reference sequence). Trimming removed 8 bases from V and 0 bases from J; junction bases left unmatched: 13. The CDR3, as DNA: TGTGCCAGCCAAGCAGGGGGTACAGGGGGCGCGAACACCGGGGAGCTGTTTTTT. The encoded protein is CASQAGGTGGANTGELFF.

The chain uses TRBV9 and TRBJ2-3; 8 nucleotides line up with TRBD2. The CDR3 is 17 residues long. The V segment lost 0 bases and the J segment 3 bases; nucleotides outside the gene matches: 9. The germline gives CDR1 SGDLS, CDR2 YYNGEE. The CDR3 loop reads CASSVEGGGSRTDTQYF. CDR3 DNA: TGTGCCAGCAGCGTAGAGGGCGGGGGGTCCAGAACAGATACGCAGTATTTT.

The CDR3 reads CASSFTSTGKSEAFF. CDR3 sequence (DNA): TGTGCCAGCAGTTTCACTTCGACAGGGAAGTCTGAAGCTTTCTTT. V and J are TRBV28 and TRBJ1-1, with 7 positions matching TRBD1. The germline V gene has CDR1 MDHEN and CDR2 SYDVKM. Germline trimming cut 3 bases from V and 6 bases from J; bases unmatched to any gene: 10. This CDR3 contains 15 residues.

The CDR3 sequence is CASSSGAGADTQYF. CDR3 DNA: TGTGCCAGCAGCTCTGGGGCGGGGGCAGATACGCAGTATTTT. The chain recombines TRBV7-2 with TRBJ2-3; 7 bases align to TRBD2. Germline values: CDR1 SGHTA, CDR2 FQGNSA. The CDR3 runs 14 residues. The ends lost 4 bases at V and 4 bases at J; junction bases unmatched: 5.

The genes are TRBV19 and TRBJ1-2; the D gene is possibly TRBD1 (5 bases). Germline V gives CDR1 LNHDA, CDR2 SQIVND (reference sequence). The germline V and J ends were trimmed by 2 bases and 5 bases, with 12 bases remaining between them. The CDR3 length is 14 residues. CDR3 sequence: CASSIITGGYGYTF. The CDR3 nucleotides read TGTGCCAGTAGTATAATCACAGGCGGTTATGGCTACACCTTC.

The V gene is TRBV6-5, the J gene TRBJ1-5; no definite D call. CDR1 is MNHEY and CDR2 is SVGAGI in the germline V gene. The CDR3 totals 13 residues. Deletions cut 7 bases from V and 3 bases from J, with 10 bases between. CDR3 bases: TGTGCCAGCACCACAGTTAACAATCAGCCCCAGCATTTT. Protein: CASTTVNNQPQHF.

The CDR3: CSASMDRLNSPLHF. CDR3 sequence (DNA): TGCAGTGCTAGTATGGACAGATTAAATTCACCCCTCCACTTT. V and J are TRBV20-1 and TRBJ1-6, with TRBD1 as a possible D gene (6 bases). CDR1 and CDR2 (germline): DFQATT, SNEGSKA (reference sequence). The CDR3 consists of 14 residues. Trimming stripped 3 bases from V and 7 bases from J, with 13 bases between.

The chain has TRBV27 and TRBJ2-3, with 7 bases that match TRBD2. Germline V gene data show CDR1 as MNHEY and CDR2 as SMNVEV (reference sequence). The CDR3 is made up of 13 amino acids. V lost 5 bases and J lost 8; bases outside the gene matches: 7. Written as DNA, the CDR3 is TGTGCCAGCAGTCAATTTGGGGAGGGTACGCAGTATTTT. Translating it yields CASSQFGEGTQYF.

The chain couples TRBV28 to TRBJ2-1; possible D gene TRBD2, 5 bases. The germline gives CDR1 MDHEN, CDR2 SYDVKM. The CDR3 runs to 14 residues. Trimming left V 9 bases short and J 0 bases short, with 12 bases between. The CDR3: CASGGPSSYNEQFF. The CDR3 region has the DNA TGTGCCAGTGGCGGGCCTAGCTCCTACAATGAGCAGTTCTTC.

The J gene is TRBJ2-3, the V gene TRBV18; perhaps TRBD2 as D (6 bases). The CDR3 runs to 15 residues. Germline V gene lookup returns CDR1 KGHSH and CDR2 LQKENI. Between the trimmed V and J ends, which lost 3 bases and 5 bases, there was a span of 15 bases. CDR3 coding DNA: TGTGCCAGCTCACCCCAGCTAGCGTCCCAAGATACGCAGTATTTT. It specifies CASSPQLASQDTQYF. Drawing the rest from reference TRBV18 and TRBJ2-3, the complete variable domain is NAGVMQNPRHLVRRRGQEARLRCSPMKGHSHVYWYRQLPEEGLKFMVYLQKENIIDESGMPKERFSAEFPKEGPSILRIQQVVRGDSAAYFCASSPQLASQDTQYFGPGTRLTVL.

The V gene is TRBV25-1, the J gene TRBJ2-7; D gene ambiguous. Trimming removed 2 bases at V and 7 bases at J, with 9 bases between. The CDR3 loop spans 12 amino acids. Germline CDR1 reads MGHDK; CDR2 reads SYGVNS. CDR3 residues: CASSERLREQYF. For the CDR3, the DNA is TGTGCCAGCAGTGAACGCCTGCGGGAGCAGTACTTC.

The V and J genes are TRBV19 and TRBJ1-2; 12 nucleotides agree with TRBD1. The trim removed 7 bases at V and 14 bases at J, leaving 14 bases unmatched. The germline CDR1 and CDR2 sequences are LNHDA and SQIVND (reference sequence). This CDR3 region has 14 residues. CDR3 region: CASTTLGDRGQETF. CDR3 sequence (DNA): TGTGCCAGTACCACCCTTGGGGACAGGGGGCAAGAAACCTTC.

The V gene is TRBV13, the J gene TRBJ1-1, with 8 bases fitting TRBD1. Looked up from germline, CDR1 is PRHDT and CDR2 is FYEKMQ (reference sequence). The CDR3 has 15 residues. V shed 5 bases and J 0 bases; nucleotides not matched to a gene: 5. The CDR3 region has the DNA TGTGCCAGCAGCCTCCGACAGGGGCTGAACACTGAAGCTTTCTTT. Protein: CASSLRQGLNTEAFF.

CDR3 loop: CASSESTVQETQYF. The CDR3 region has the DNA TGTGCCAGCAGTGAAAGCACGGTCCAAGAGACCCAGTACTTC. This chain uses TRBV6-1 with TRBJ2-5; no firm D call. The CDR3 has 14 residues. V shed 2 bases and J shed 1 base, with 8 bases lying between them. Germline CDR1 MNHNS, CDR2 SASEGT.

This chain joins TRBV15 and TRBJ2-1; 8 bases agree with TRBD1. This CDR3 has 16 amino acids. Trimming removed 0 bases from V and 2 bases from J; junction bases left unmatched: 3. The germline V gene encodes CDR1 LNHNV and CDR2 YYDKDF (reference sequence). The CDR3 nucleotides are TGTGCCACCAGCAGAGATTCAGGGGGCCCCTACAATGAGCAGTTCTTC. The encoded protein is CATSRDSGGPYNEQFF.